This T cell receptor beta chain appears in the sequencing data of a study of chemoradiotherapy in HPV16-positive cancers (dated by TCRdb to between 2021 and 2023). For the wider study: Using functional T-cell assays on cells from a couple of HPV16-positive patients, the researchers defined candidate HPV-specific T-cell clones and common TCR motifs. The study asked whether T-cell immunity to the HPV oncoproteins E6 and E7 changes during chemoradiotherapy and whether this immunity affects survival. The candidate HPV-specific TCRs and motifs were then tracked in TCR repertoires from more than 85 patients with HPV-related cancers.

The library came from the immunoSEQ multiplex PCR assay. The table was pulled from immuneACCESS by TCRdb, which kept in-frame rearrangements only. Such tables lose some clones; where checked, under half of the loss comes from unresolved V genes, and the rest has no known cause. The sample table shows 20,000 to 25,000 clones, and just under 75% are seen once. The top ten clonotypes cover around 2.7% of the sample. This clone occurred a few times. The clone's antigen remains unknown. Base qualities are missing; no much larger clone stands one base away. Repertoires were sampled repeatedly over the course of chemoradiotherapy, so clonal expansion could be followed in the tumor microenvironment. Clipping removes 9 bases from V and 6 bases from J, with 14 as the unmatched junction base count. There are 15 amino acids in the CDR3, from cysteine to phenylalanine inclusive. Kept here is only the CDR3 DNA, which spans 45 bases and is read in frame from base 1. As encoded in the germline V gene, CDR1 is MNHEY while CDR2 is SVGAGI.

The research as a whole found: The survival association was reported for HPV16-positive patients, and the functional definition of HPV-specific T cells was derived from only a couple of HPV16-positive patients. Expansion of candidate HPV-specific clones and E7-related TCR motifs was observed in the tumor microenvironment during treatment, whereas no such expansion was observed for non-HPV-specific T cells. Improved recurrence-free survival in HPV16-positive patients was associated with expansion of HPV-responsive T cells during chemoradiotherapy.

The chain uses TRBV6-5 and TRBJ2-3; 8 central nucleotides agree with TRBD2. This clonotype was obtained from a human donor with HPV-associated anogenital cancer. Sampling was carried out from a patient who underwent chemoradiotherapy. The CDR3 corresponds to CASTGTRQGDDTQYF. The DNA sequence is given as TGTGCCAGTACGGGGACTAGGCAAGGAGATGATACGCAGTATTTT.